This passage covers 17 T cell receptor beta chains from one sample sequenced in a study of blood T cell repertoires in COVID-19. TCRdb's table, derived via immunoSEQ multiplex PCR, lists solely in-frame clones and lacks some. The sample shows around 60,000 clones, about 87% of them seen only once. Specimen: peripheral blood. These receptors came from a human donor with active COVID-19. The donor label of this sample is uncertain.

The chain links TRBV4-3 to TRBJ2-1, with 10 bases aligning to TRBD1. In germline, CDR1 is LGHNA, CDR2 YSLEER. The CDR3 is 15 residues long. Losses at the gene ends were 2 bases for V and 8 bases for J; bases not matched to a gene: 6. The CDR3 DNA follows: TGCGCCAGCAGCCAATCCGGGACAGGGGACCATGAGCAGTTCTTC. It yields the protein CASSQSGTGDHEQFF.

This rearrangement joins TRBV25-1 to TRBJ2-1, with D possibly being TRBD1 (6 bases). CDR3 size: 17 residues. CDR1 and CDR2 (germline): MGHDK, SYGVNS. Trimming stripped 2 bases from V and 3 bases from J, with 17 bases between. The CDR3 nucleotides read TGTGCCAGCAGTGAAATTTCATCGGGACATGTCTACAATGAGCAGTTCTTC. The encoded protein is CASSEISSGHVYNEQFF.

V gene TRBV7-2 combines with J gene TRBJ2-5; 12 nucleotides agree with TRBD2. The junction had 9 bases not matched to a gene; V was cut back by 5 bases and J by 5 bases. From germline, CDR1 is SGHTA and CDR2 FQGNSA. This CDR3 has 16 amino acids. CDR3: CASSKTSGRFGETQYF. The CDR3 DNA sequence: TGTGCCAGCAGCAAAACTAGCGGGAGGTTCGGGGAGACCCAGTACTTC.

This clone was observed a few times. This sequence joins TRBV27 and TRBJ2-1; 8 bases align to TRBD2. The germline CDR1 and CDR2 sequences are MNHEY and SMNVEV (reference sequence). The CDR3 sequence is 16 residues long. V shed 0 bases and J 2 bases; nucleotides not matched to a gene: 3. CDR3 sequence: CASSLSMGLAYNEQFF. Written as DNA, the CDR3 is TGTGCCAGCAGTTTATCAATGGGACTAGCCTACAATGAGCAGTTCTTC.

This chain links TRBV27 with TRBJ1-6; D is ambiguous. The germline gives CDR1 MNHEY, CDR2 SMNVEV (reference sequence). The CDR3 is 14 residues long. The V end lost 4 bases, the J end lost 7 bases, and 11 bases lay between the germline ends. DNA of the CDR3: TGTGCCAGCAGTTCCACCCTACAGAATTCACCCCTCCACTTT. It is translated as CASSSTLQNSPLHF.

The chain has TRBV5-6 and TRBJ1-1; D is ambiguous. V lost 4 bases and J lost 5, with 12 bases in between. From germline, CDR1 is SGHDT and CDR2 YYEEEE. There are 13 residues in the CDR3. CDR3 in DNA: TGTGCCAGCAGCCTTTTTGTTATAACTGAAGCTTTCTTT. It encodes CASSLFVITEAFF. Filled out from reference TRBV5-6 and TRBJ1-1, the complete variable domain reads DAGVTQSPTHLIKTRGQQVTLRCSPKSGHDTVSWYQQALGQGPQFIFQYYEEEERQRGNFPDRFSGHQFPNYSSELNVNALLLGDSALYLCASSLFVITEAFFGQGTRLTVV.

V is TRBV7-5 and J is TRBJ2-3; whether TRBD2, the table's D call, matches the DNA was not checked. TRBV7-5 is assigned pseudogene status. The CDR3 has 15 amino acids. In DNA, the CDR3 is TGTGTCAGAAGCCCTAAGCGGCCTAGCACAGATACGCAGTATTTT. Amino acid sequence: CVRSPKRPSTDTQYF.

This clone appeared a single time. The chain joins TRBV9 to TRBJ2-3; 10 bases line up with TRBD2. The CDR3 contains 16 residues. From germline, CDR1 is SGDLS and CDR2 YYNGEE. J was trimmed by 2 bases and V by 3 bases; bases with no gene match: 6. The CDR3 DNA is TGTGCCAGCAGCGAAGAAGCGGGGGGGGTCACAGATACGCAGTATTTT. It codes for CASSEEAGGVTDTQYF. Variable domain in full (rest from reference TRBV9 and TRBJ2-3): DSGVTQTPKHLITATGQRVTLRCSPRSGDLSVYWYQQSLDQGLQFLIQYYNGEERAKGNILERFSAQQFPDLHSELNLSSLELGDSALYFCASSEEAGGVTDTQYFGPGTRLTVL.

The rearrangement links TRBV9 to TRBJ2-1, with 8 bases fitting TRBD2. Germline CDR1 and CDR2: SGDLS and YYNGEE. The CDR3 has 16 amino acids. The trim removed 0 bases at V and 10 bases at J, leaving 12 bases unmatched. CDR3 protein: CASSVVSAAPGGEQFF. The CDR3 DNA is TGTGCCAGCAGCGTAGTTTCAGCGGCCCCGGGGGGGGAGCAGTTCTTC.

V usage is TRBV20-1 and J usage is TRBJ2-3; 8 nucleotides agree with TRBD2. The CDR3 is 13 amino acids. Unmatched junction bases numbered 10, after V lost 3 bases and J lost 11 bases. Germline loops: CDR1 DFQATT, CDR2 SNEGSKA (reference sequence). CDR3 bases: TGCAGTGCTAGTTTAGGACTAGCCAATCAGCAGTATTTT. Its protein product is CSASLGLANQQYF.

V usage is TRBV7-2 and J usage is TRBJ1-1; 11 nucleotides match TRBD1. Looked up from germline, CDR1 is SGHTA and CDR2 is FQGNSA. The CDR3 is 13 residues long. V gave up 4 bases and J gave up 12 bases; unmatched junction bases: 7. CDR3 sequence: CASSSGTGGRSFF. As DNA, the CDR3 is TGTGCCAGCAGCTCCGGGACAGGGGGGAGATCTTTCTTT.

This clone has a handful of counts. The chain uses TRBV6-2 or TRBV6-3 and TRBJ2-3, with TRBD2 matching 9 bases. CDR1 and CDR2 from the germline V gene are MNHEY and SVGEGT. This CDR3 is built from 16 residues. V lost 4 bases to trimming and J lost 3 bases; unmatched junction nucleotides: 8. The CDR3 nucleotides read TGTGCCAGCAGTTTTCTAGCGGGGAGTCGGACAGATACGCAGTATTTT. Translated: CASSFLAGSRTDTQYF.

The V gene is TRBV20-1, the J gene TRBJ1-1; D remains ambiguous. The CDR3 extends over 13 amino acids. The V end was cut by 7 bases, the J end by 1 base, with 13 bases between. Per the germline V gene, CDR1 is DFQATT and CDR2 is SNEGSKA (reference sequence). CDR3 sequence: CSGSRSPNTEAFF. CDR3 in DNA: TGCAGTGGTAGTCGGTCCCCGAACACTGAAGCTTTCTTT.

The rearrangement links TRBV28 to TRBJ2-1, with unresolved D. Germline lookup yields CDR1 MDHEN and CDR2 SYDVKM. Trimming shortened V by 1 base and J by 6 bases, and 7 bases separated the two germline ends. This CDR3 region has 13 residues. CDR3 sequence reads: CASSLYLSNEQFF. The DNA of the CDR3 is TGTGCCAGCAGTTTATACCTAAGCAATGAGCAGTTCTTC. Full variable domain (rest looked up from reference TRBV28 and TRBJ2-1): DVKVTQSSRYLVKRTGEKVFLECVQDMDHENMFWYRQDPGLGLRLIYFSYDVKMKEKGDIPEGYSVSREKKERFSLILESASTNQTSMYLCASSLYLSNEQFFGPGTRLTVL.

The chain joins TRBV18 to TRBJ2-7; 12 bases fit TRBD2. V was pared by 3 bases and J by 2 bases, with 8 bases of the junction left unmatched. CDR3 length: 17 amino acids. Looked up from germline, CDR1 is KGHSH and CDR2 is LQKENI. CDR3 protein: CASSPKLTSGGPYEQYF. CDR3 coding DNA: TGTGCCAGCTCACCTAAGCTGACTAGCGGGGGCCCCTACGAGCAGTACTTC. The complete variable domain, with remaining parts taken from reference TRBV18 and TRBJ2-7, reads NAGVMQNPRHLVRRRGQEARLRCSPMKGHSHVYWYRQLPEEGLKFMVYLQKENIIDESGMPKERFSAEFPKEGPSILRIQQVVRGDSAAYFCASSPKLTSGGPYEQYFGPGTRLTVT.

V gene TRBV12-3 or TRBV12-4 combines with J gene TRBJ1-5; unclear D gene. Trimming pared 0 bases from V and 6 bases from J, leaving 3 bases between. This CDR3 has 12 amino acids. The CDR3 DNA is TGTGCCAGCAGTTTAGCCGTTCAGCCCCAGCATTTT. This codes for CASSLAVQPQHF.

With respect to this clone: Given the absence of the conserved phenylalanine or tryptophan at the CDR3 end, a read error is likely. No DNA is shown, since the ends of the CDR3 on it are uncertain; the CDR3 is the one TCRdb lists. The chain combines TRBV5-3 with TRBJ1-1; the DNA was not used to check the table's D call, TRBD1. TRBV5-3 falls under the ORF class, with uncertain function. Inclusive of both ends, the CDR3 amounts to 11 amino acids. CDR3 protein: CARSSIFRGLG.